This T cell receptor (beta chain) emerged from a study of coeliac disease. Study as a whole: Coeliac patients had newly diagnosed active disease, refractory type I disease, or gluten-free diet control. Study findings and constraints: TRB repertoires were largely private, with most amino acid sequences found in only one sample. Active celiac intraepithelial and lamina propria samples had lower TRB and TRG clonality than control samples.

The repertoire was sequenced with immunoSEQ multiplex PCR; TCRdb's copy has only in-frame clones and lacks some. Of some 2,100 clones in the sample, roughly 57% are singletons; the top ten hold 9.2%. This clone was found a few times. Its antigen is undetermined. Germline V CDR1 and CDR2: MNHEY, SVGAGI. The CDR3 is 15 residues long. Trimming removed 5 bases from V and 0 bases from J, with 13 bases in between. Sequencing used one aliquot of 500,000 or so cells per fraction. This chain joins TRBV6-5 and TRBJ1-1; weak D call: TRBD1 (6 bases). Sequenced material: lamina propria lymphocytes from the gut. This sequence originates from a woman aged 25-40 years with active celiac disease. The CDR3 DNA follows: TGTGCCAGCAGTGCACGGCAGGGGATGAACACTGAAGCTTTCTTT. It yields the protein CASSARQGMNTEAFF.